This is a list of T cell receptor beta chains from one sample in a study of tumor and adjacent non-tumor tissue in lung cancer. TCRdb analysed the multiplex PCR reads with MiXCR anew, one entry per CDR3 protein. Among about 200,000 distinct CDR3 sequences listed, 71% were seen once. The specimen was lung tumor tissue. The receptors were sampled from a man aged 55-75 years with non-small cell lung cancer. Both conserved end residues are part of each CDR3. The order of the fields is V gene, clone size, J gene, D gene, CDR3 protein, CDR3 DNA. A D gene is named only where the DNA matches it firmly. Where a row states a size, it is once, few, many or the class of an expanded clone; other rows omit it.

TRBV7-8,NA,TRBJ1-4,NA,CASSPGREELFF,TGTGCCAGCAGCCCTGGACGGGAAGAACTGTTTTTT
TRBV20-1,NA,TRBJ2-7,NA,CSARKGIKEQYF,TGCAGTGCTAGGAAAGGGATCAAGGAGCAGTACTTC
TRBV5-4,many,TRBJ2-2,NA,CASSLGSTGELFF,TGTGCCAGCAGCTTGGGATCCACCGGGGAGCTGTTTTTT
TRBV11-2,once,TRBJ2-5,NA,CASTHRGFETQYF,TGTGCCAGCACGCACCGGGGGTTTGAGACCCAGTACTTC
TRBV18,once,TRBJ1-1,NA,CASSPTRDPSTEPFF,TGTGCCAGCTCACCGACGCGGGATCCCAGTACTGAACCTTTCTTT
TRBV6-5,medium-sized,TRBJ1-6,NA,CASSSGGGNSNSPLHF,TGTGCCAGCAGTTCCGGGGGGGGAAACTCTAATTCACCCCTCCACTTT
TRBV7-6,NA,TRBJ1-5,TRBD1,CVSSSGQAQHF,TGTGTCAGCAGCTCGGGACAGGCCCAGCATTTT
TRBV11-2,many,TRBJ2-1,NA,CASSLAPIAAFNEQFF,TGTGCCAGCAGCTTAGCCCCGATAGCGGCCTTTAATGAGCAGTTCTTC
TRBV11-2,NA,TRBJ2-5,TRBD1,CASSCTGEEKQYF,TGTGCCAGCAGCTGTACAGGGGAAGAGAAGCAGTACTTC
TRBV20-1,NA,TRBJ2-1,TRBD2,CSAFLAGENLNERLF,TGCAGTGCTTTCCTAGCGGGGGAGAATTTGAATGAGCGGTTATTC
TRBV20-1,NA,TRBJ2-7,TRBD2,CSASKRASGSLVAHGQYF,TGCAGTGCCTCCAAGCGGGCTAGCGGGAGTCTGGTGGCCCACGGGCAGTACTTC
TRBV28,NA,TRBJ2-5,TRBD2,CATQGGYPRRETQYF,TGTGCCACCCAGGGAGGGTACCCGAGGCGGGAGACCCAGTACTTC
TRBV20-1,NA,TRBJ2-5,NA,CSARVWNSRGETQYF,TGCAGTGCTAGAGTTTGGAATTCGCGCGGGGAGACCCAGTACTTC
TRBV29-1,NA,TRBJ2-5,NA,CSVRSGEDTQYF,TGCAGCGTCCGTAGTGGGGAAGATACCCAGTACTTC